This T cell receptor (beta chain) derives from a study of Graves' ophthalmopathy and Graves' hyperthyroidism. Study observations and caveats: Blood shared most expanded thyroid clonotypes above 0.001 frequency. Researchers report that a 13-signature model separated ophthalmopathy from stable hyperthyroidism, posting almost 90% sensitivity and around 80% specificity.

This CDR3 is 15 amino acids long. In germline, CDR1 is SGDLS, CDR2 YYNGEE. With respect to this clonotype: Its antigen is as yet unknown. A much larger clone lies a single base off, so this may be a read error.

The diagnosis was founded upon clinical symptoms, serum thyroxine, TRAb, thyroid ultrasound and orbital computed tomography. Researchers took RNA transcripts and amplified TCR beta CDR3 regions from them. The library came from an HTBI-primed first-round RT-PCR and a second-round multiplex PCR. One entry per CDR3 protein, called by TCRdb with MiXCR from the multiplex PCR reads. The sample records about 740,000 distinct CDR3 sequences, 35% to 50% being singletons. The sequenced sample consisted of peripheral blood. The source is an adult man with Graves' ophthalmopathy. This chain joins TRBV9 and TRBJ1-2; D unresolved. The CDR3 here is CANSPHGETNYGYTF. The CDR3 DNA is TGTGCCAACAGCCCTCACGGGGAGACTAACTATGGCTACACCTTC.